Listed below are T cell receptor beta chains from one sample, sequenced in a study of monozygotic twins with inflammatory bowel disease. TCRdb re-called the 5' RACE reads, yielding one record per CDR3 amino acid sequence without DNA. This sample's table reports under 350,000 distinct CDR3 sequences. The sample consisted of blood. These receptors were obtained from a human donor with ulcerative colitis or Crohn's disease, or a healthy co-twin of an affected twin (not recorded which). The CDR3 runs from the conserved cysteine through the conserved F or W. Fields, in order: J gene, V gene, CDR3 protein.

J gene: TRBJ2-7
V gene: TRBV20-1
CDR3 protein: CSARDRTGSSYEQYF

J gene: TRBJ1-1
V gene: TRBV15
CDR3 protein: CATSRLAMNTEAFF

J gene: TRBJ2-1
V gene: TRBV7-9
CDR3 protein: CASSLTSGGHRFF

J gene: TRBJ2-7
V gene: TRBV24-1
CDR3 protein: CATSAGREQYF

J gene: TRBJ2-5
V gene: TRBV5-5
CDR3 protein: CASSLGLATIQETQYF

J gene: TRBJ2-7
V gene: TRBV5-1
CDR3 protein: CASSLALGQVFEQYF

J gene: TRBJ2-1
V gene: TRBV6-1
CDR3 protein: CASSPSGGIGAEQFF

J gene: TRBJ2-5
V gene: TRBV12-3/TRBV12-4
CDR3 protein: CASSHFKGETQYF

J gene: TRBJ2-2
V gene: TRBV5-1
CDR3 protein: CASSNDRVGGELFF

J gene: TRBJ1-5
V gene: TRBV12-3/TRBV12-4
CDR3 protein: CASSFAGATNQPQHF

J gene: TRBJ2-7
V gene: TRBV15
CDR3 protein: CATSSSFTYEQYF

J gene: TRBJ2-7
V gene: TRBV25-1
CDR3 protein: CATSRDRPYEQYF

J gene: TRBJ2-2
V gene: TRBV12-3/TRBV12-4
CDR3 protein: CASRWTDNGELFF

J gene: TRBJ1-2
V gene: TRBV28
CDR3 protein: CASGVGADYGYTF

J gene: TRBJ1-2
V gene: TRBV9
CDR3 protein: CASSAPRTGGSYGYTF

J gene: TRBJ1-3
V gene: TRBV4-2
CDR3 protein: CASSQGQGGFGNTIYF

J gene: TRBJ1-4
V gene: TRBV12-3/TRBV12-4
CDR3 protein: CASRGLGTALATNEKLFF

J gene: TRBJ2-7
V gene: TRBV6-5
CDR3 protein: CASSYRDSLYEQYF

J gene: TRBJ2-1
V gene: TRBV10-3
CDR3 protein: CAVSDPGAEQFF

J gene: TRBJ2-1
V gene: TRBV5-1
CDR3 protein: CASSLNKAGLSWGSYNEQFF

J gene: TRBJ2-2
V gene: TRBV19
CDR3 protein: CASNSGKYTGELFF

J gene: TRBJ2-7
V gene: TRBV20-1
CDR3 protein: CSAPGGDGYEQYF

J gene: TRBJ2-1
V gene: TRBV5-6
CDR3 protein: CASSTTGKQFF

J gene: TRBJ2-5
V gene: TRBV12-3/TRBV12-4
CDR3 protein: CASSSGTRGETQYF

J gene: TRBJ1-4
V gene: TRBV4-3
CDR3 protein: CASSHRRQGFASNEKLFF

J gene: TRBJ1-1
V gene: TRBV28
CDR3 protein: CASSLGEWAEAFF

J gene: TRBJ2-7
V gene: TRBV7-2
CDR3 protein: CASLTTETYEQYF

J gene: TRBJ2-3
V gene: TRBV20-1
CDR3 protein: CSARDARGTYTDTQYF